The 3 T cell receptor beta chains in this list originate from one sample, sequenced in a study of blood T cell repertoires in COVID-19. Assay used: immunoSEQ multiplex PCR; TCRdb lists only in-frame clones, some missing. The table has about 200,000 clones, about 88% seen once. Sequencing used peripheral blood. The source is a man aged 45-65 years with COVID-19, enrolled during active disease.

This sequence joins TRBV2 and TRBJ2-3; 10 bases agree with TRBD1. The CDR3 contains 13 residues. The V segment lost 8 bases and the J segment 4 bases; nucleotides outside the gene matches: 3. Germline V gene data show CDR1 as SNHLY and CDR2 as FYNNEI. The DNA of the CDR3 is TGTGCCAGCGGGACAGGGGTGGCAGATACGCAGTATTTT. This translates into CASGTGVADTQYF.

The J gene is TRBJ2-1, the V gene TRBV29-1; 11 bases agree with TRBD2. The CDR3 extends over 14 amino acids. Germline trimming cut 7 bases from V and 5 bases from J; bases unmatched to any gene: 7. CDR1 is SQVTM and CDR2 is ANQGSEA in the germline V gene. This chain's CDR3 is CSALTSGSHNEQFF. DNA for the CDR3: TGCAGCGCTCTCACTAGCGGGAGTCACAATGAGCAGTTCTTC.

This clone was seen a few times. V gene TRBV9 combines with J gene TRBJ1-3, with 7 bases that match TRBD1. Germline-derived CDR1 and CDR2 are SGDLS and YYNGEE. The CDR3 length is 16 residues. With V trimmed by 3 bases and J by 2 bases, 8 bases remained unmatched. The CDR3 sequence is CASSETHTGAGNTIYF. In DNA, the CDR3 is TGTGCCAGCAGCGAGACGCATACAGGGGCTGGAAACACCATATATTTT.